This T cell receptor (beta chain) emerged from a study of blood T cell repertoires in COVID-19. Across the study: Samples representing acute and convalescent COVID-19 were sourced from the United States, Italy and Spain.

CDR3 length: 16 amino acids. CDR1 is SGHNT, CDR2 YENEEA, per germline. The trim removed 5 bases at V and 4 bases at J, leaving 6 bases unmatched. TCRdb keeps only in-frame clones here, not all; method: immunoSEQ multiplex PCR. The table shows 60,000 to 65,000 clones, with roughly 84% occurring only once. Seattle-derived patients entered the study during active infection and were followed longitudinally. The sequence came from a man between 60 and 75 years old with COVID-19, enrolled during active disease. The chain combines TRBV11-3 with TRBJ2-1; 12 bases line up with TRBD2. The specimen sequenced was peripheral blood. The CDR3 loop is CASSPSGGAEYNEQFF. CDR3 DNA sequence: TGTGCCAGCAGCCCTAGCGGGGGGGCAGAGTACAATGAGCAGTTCTTC.